Shown below are 3 T cell receptor beta chains from a single sample sequenced in a study of glioma-infiltrating T cells after dendritic cell vaccination. The repertoire was sequenced with immunoSEQ multiplex PCR; TCRdb's copy has only in-frame clones and lacks some. Counted here are about 82,000 clones, around four fifths occurring once; the ten biggest clones make up 6% to 7.5%. Sample time point: after dendritic cell vaccination, including at tumor progression/relapse. This specimen consisted of blood, obtained after dendritic cell vaccination. The source of these receptors is a human donor with glioblastoma.

This clone turned up a few times. The chain employs TRBV7-2 and TRBJ1-2; a weak D match, TRBD1 (6 bases). Looked up from germline, CDR1 is SGHTA and CDR2 is FQGNSA. V gave up 7 bases and J gave up 8 bases, with 17 bases separating them. The CDR3 covers 13 residues. CDR3 amino acids: CASTLTGTIGYTF. Written as DNA, the CDR3 is TGTGCCAGCACCCTTACAGGGACTATCGGCTACACCTTC.

The chain links TRBV9 to TRBJ2-7; 8 bases agree with TRBD2. Germline V CDR1 and CDR2: SGDLS, YYNGEE. V gave up 2 bases and J gave up 2 bases; unmatched junction bases: 9. The CDR3 length is 16 residues. The CDR3: CASSVGLDVQTYEQYF. The CDR3 nucleotides are TGTGCCAGCAGCGTGGGACTAGATGTCCAAACCTACGAGCAGTACTTC.

V gene TRBV10-3 combines with J gene TRBJ2-1, with 7 bases aligning to TRBD2. The V segment lost 3 bases and the J segment 4 bases; nucleotides outside the gene matches: 3. This CDR3 has 14 amino acids. Per germline, CDR1 ENHRY and CDR2 SYGVKD. The CDR3 sequence is CAISEGGSYNEQFF. The CDR3 DNA reads TGTGCCATCAGTGAAGGCGGGAGTTACAATGAGCAGTTCTTC.